One T cell receptor beta chain is described in this entry. These data belong to a study of T cell changes during pregnancy in multiple sclerosis. Sequencing was performed with immunoSEQ multiplex PCR; in TCRdb, only in-frame clones are kept and a portion is missing. The sample includes around 48,000 clones, 85% to 95% of them seen just once. Germline V gives CDR1 LNHDA, CDR2 SQIVND (reference sequence). J lost 6 bases, V lost 5 bases, and 8 bases had no gene match. The CDR3 has 16 amino acids. This TCR came from a female donor with multiple sclerosis, enrolled in a pregnancy study. The chain links TRBV19 to TRBJ2-7, with TRBD2 matching over 15 bases. Sequencing used CD4+ T cells from peripheral blood mononuclear cells, obtained in the third trimester of pregnancy. CDR3 protein: CASSVKGLAGGSEQYF. CDR3 DNA sequence: TGTGCCAGTAGTGTTAAGGGACTAGCGGGAGGATCCGAGCAGTACTTC.